This T cell receptor (beta chain) was captured in a study of blood T cell repertoires in COVID-19. Study as a whole: The United States, Italy and Spain supplied acute and convalescent COVID-19 samples. T cells, B-cell-depleted T cells, or PBMCs provided the cDNA or gDNA that served as material.

Germline V lookup: CDR1 SGHRS, CDR2 YFSETQ. The trim removed 3 bases at V and 7 bases at J, leaving 7 bases unmatched. The CDR3 runs 15 residues. In the source study's methods: Estimates of nucleated cell counts were drawn from the amplification of reference gene primers. Measured with immunoSEQ multiplex PCR; TCRdb has only the in-frame clones, and not every one. V and J calls plus clone size are reproduced from that table; the DNA served to infer D and trimming. The table has about 130,000 clones, nearly 90% seen once. This clone was seen just once. The rearrangement uses TRBV5-1 and TRBJ1-5; 10 positions match TRBD1. Sequencing was performed on peripheral blood. This receptor was obtained from an elderly woman with acute or convalescent COVID-19. CDR3 sequence (DNA): TGCGCCAGCAGCTGGGGGACAGGGGAAGGACAGCCCCAGCATTTT. Its protein product is CASSWGTGEGQPQHF.